This TCR beta chain was sequenced during a study of vaccination and CD4 T cells after COVID-19. Study-wide context: SARS-CoV-2, HCoV-NL63, HCoV-OC43 and HCoV-229E supplied the overlapping spike peptides used to stimulate cells.

With V trimmed by 6 bases and J by 1 base, 5 bases remained unmatched. This CDR3 has 16 amino acids. Germline loops: CDR1 MNHEY, CDR2 SMNVEV (reference sequence). Sequencing of the DNA from cultured CD4+ T cells was carried out with the Oncomine TCR Beta short-read assay. One entry per CDR3 protein results from TCRdb running MiXCR on the PCR reads. Of about 10,000 distinct CDR3 sequences listed, roughly two thirds are singletons. Study-wide points: For convalescent patients, 304 of the 307 vaccine-specific clones analyzed were classified as spike mono-reactive.

Treatment specified: 10-day PBMC culture with coronavirus spike peptide pools or control peptides (ViraFEST assay). ViraFEST used peptide pools to expand antigen-specific T cells, then sequenced TCRs. There were positive PCR dates ranging from March to December 2020, all predating US Alpha, Beta and Delta variants. This clonotype was found a few times. The antigen is undetermined. Sequencing input: CD4+ T cells from blood, cultured in vitro. The sequence derives from a human donor who had recovered from COVID-19. The chain uses TRBV27 and TRBJ1-6; the match to TRBD1 covers 8 bases. CDR3 nucleotide sequence: TGTGCCAGCAGACAGGGGGTTAGGTCCTATAATTCACCCCTCCACTTT. Amino acids: CASRQGVRSYNSPLHF.